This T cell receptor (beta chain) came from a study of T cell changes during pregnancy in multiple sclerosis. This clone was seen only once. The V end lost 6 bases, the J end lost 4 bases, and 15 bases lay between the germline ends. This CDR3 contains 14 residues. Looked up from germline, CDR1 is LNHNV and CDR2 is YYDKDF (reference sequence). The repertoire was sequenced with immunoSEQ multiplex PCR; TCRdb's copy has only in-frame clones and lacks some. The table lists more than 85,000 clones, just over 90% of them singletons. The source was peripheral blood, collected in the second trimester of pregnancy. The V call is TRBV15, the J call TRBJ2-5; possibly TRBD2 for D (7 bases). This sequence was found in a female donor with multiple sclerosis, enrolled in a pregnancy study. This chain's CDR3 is CATRGGHGRETQYF. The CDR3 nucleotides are TGTGCCACCAGGGGGGGGCATGGGCGAGAGACCCAGTACTTC.